Reported below is one T cell receptor (beta chain). The data derive from a study of technical replicates of blood from a handful of donors. Sequenced by immunoSEQ multiplex PCR; TCRdb stores in-frame clones only, minus some. The profile shows some 80,000 clones, around 97% of them singletons. The junction had 0 bases not matched to a gene; V was cut back by 4 bases and J by 3 bases. Per the germline V gene, CDR1 is MDHEN and CDR2 is SYDVKM. The CDR3 has 12 amino acids. The sequencing sample was made of T cells isolated from PBMCs. This TCR was sampled from a human donor in good health. The chain employs TRBV28 and TRBJ2-7, with 7 bases that match TRBD2. The CDR3 DNA reads as TGTGCCAGCAGTTGGACTAGCTACGAGCAGTACTTC. Translated: CASSWTSYEQYF.